This paragraph covers one T cell receptor (beta chain) sequence. CDR1 SGHNT and CDR2 YENEEA come from the germline V gene. Trimming removed 1 base at V and 5 bases at J, with 18 bases between. The CDR3 runs to 16 residues. This sample was taken from a study of blood T cell repertoires in COVID-19. Study details: Italy, Spain and the United States were the sources of the convalescent and acute COVID-19 samples. In each case, the material was cDNA or gDNA derived from T cells, B-cell-depleted T cells, or PBMCs.

Per the original methods: Quantification of nucleated cells was approximated via reference gene primer amplification. TCRdb's copy holds only in-frame clones and misses some; the assay was immunoSEQ multiplex PCR. V and J calls and clone size come straight from that table; D and trimming were deduced from the DNA. The sample holds about 140,000 clones; around 84% are singletons and the top ten take around 8.2%. The sequence derives from a woman aged 60 to 75 with acute or convalescent COVID-19. The sequencing sample was made of peripheral blood. The J gene is TRBJ2-7, the V gene TRBV11-3, with unresolved D. The chain's CDR3 is CASSLGLLVFSDEQYF. DNA of the CDR3: TGTGCCAGCAGCTTAGGGCTCCTAGTATTTTCCGACGAGCAGTACTTC.